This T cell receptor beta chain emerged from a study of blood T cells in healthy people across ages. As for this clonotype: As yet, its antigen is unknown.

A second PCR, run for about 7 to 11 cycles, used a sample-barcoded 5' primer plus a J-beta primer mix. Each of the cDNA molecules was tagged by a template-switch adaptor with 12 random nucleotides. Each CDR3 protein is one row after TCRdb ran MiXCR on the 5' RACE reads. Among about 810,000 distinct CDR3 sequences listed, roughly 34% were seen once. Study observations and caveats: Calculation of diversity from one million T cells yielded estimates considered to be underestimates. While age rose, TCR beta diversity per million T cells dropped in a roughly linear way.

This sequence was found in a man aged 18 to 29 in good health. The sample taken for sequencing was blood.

CDR3: CASSLDPDRGDGYTF. In DNA form, the CDR3 reads TGCGCCAGCAGCTTGGATCCGGACAGGGGGGATGGCTACACCTTC. The chain uses TRBV5-1 and TRBJ1-2; the match to TRBD1 covers 10 bases. The CDR3 sequence is 15 residues long. V shed 0 bases and J 6 bases; nucleotides not matched to a gene: 5. CDR1 and CDR2 (germline): SGHRS, YFSETQ.